This T cell receptor (beta chain) was profiled in a study of beta chain features in type 1 diabetes. Background on the study: All samples yielded around 98 million examined sorted cells.

This clone was detected a few times. What it binds is unknown. cDNA synthesis used the whole RNA isolate, giving expressed TCRB sequences. Profiled with immunoSEQ multiplex PCR; TCRdb holds only in-frame clones, not every one. The data show approximately 250,000 clones, over 8.5% seen once. Whole-study results and caveats: For patients, the naive, central memory and Treg TCRB repertoires appeared more alike than for healthy donors. VDJ junctions sequenced from type 1 diabetes patients showed fewer insertions and more deletions.

V was cut by 5 bases and J by 11 bases, with 15 bases left in between. The CDR3 runs 12 residues. CDR1 is LNHDA, CDR2 SQIVND, per germline (reference sequence). Each sorted population was over 98% pure. The sequenced sample was naive CD4+ T cells from blood. The TCR comes from a young woman in good health. The chain uses TRBV19 and TRBJ1-2; no reliable D call. CDR3 residues: CASSREQRGYTF. The CDR3 DNA is TGTGCCAGTAGTCGAGAACAACGAGGTTACACCTTC.